This T cell receptor (beta chain) was sequenced in a study of T cell changes during pregnancy in multiple sclerosis. Libraries were prepared by immunoSEQ multiplex PCR; TCRdb keeps only in-frame clonotypes and omits some of them. The sample has tens of thousands of clones, approximately 81% seen once. The V and J ends lost 5 bases and 6 bases respectively, with 22 bases between them. Per germline, CDR1 SGHTA and CDR2 FQGNSA. CDR3 length equals 16 residues. Sequences were derived from CD4+ T cells from peripheral blood mononuclear cells, sampled before pregnancy. The chain recombines TRBV7-2 with TRBJ1-2, with D possibly matching TRBD1 (6 bases). This clonotype was sampled from a female donor with multiple sclerosis, enrolled in a pregnancy study. CDR3 sequence (DNA): TGTGCCAGCAGCCCCCCGCGACAGGCTCCCAAGGATGGCTACACCTTC. The encoded protein is CASSPPRQAPKDGYTF.